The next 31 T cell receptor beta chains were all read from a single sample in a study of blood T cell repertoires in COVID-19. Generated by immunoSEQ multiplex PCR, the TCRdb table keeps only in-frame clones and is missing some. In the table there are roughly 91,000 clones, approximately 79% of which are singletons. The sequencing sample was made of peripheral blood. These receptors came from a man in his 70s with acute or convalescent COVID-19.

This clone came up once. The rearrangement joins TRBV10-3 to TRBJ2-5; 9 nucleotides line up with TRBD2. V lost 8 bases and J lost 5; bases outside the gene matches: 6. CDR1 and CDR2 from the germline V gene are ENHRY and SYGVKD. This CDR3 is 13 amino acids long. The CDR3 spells CAICGGAGETQYF. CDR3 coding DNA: TGTGCCATCTGCGGGGGGGCCGGGGAGACCCAGTACTTC.

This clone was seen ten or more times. CDR3 region: CATSGVVGGTNEKLFF. CDR3 coding DNA: TGTGCCACCAGCGGCGTCGTGGGGGGGACTAATGAAAAACTGTTTTTT. The rearrangement joins TRBV15 to TRBJ1-4, with D tentatively TRBD1 (5 bases). In germline, CDR1 is LNHNV, CDR2 YYDKDF (reference sequence). This CDR3 is 16 amino acids long. V was pared by 5 bases and J by 2 bases, with 15 bases between.

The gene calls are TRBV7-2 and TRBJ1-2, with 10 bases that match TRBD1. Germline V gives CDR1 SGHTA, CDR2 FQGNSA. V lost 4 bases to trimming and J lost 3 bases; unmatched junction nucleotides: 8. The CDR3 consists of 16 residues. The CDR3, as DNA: TGTGCCAGCAGCTCTGAGACAGGGGGCGCATACTATGGCTACACCTTC. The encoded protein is CASSSETGGAYYGYTF.

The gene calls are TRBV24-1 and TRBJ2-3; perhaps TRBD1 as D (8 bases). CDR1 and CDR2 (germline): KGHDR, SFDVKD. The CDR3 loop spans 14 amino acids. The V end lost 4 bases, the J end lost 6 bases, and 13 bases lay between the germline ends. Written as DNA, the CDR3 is TGTGCCACCAGTGAACAGGGGGGGAAGGATACGCAGTATTTT. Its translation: CATSEQGGKDTQYF.

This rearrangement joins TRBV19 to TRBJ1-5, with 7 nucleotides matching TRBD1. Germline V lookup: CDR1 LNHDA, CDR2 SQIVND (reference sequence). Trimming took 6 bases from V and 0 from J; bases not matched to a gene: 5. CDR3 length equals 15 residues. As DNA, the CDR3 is TGTGCCAGTAGGCGTACAGGGGATAGCAATCAGCCCCAGCATTTT. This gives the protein CASRRTGDSNQPQHF.

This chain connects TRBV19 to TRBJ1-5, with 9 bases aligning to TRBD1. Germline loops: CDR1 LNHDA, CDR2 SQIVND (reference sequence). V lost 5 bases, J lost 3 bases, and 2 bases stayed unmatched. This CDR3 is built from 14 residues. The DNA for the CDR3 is TGTGCCAGTAGTGTACAGGGGGCCAATCAGCCCCAGCATTTT. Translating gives CASSVQGANQPQHF.

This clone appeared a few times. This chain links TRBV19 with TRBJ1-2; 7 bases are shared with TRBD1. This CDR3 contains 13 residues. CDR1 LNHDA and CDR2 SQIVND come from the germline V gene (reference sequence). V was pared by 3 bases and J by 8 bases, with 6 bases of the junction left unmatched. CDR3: CASSMGRGNGYTF. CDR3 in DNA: TGTGCCAGTAGTATGGGCAGGGGGAACGGCTACACCTTC. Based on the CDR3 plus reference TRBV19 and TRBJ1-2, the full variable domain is DGGITQSPKYLFRKEGQNVTLSCEQNLNHDAMYWYRQDPGQGLRLIYYSQIVNDFQKGDIAEGYSVSREKKESFPLTVTSAQKNPTAFYLCASSMGRGNGYTFGSGTRLTVV.

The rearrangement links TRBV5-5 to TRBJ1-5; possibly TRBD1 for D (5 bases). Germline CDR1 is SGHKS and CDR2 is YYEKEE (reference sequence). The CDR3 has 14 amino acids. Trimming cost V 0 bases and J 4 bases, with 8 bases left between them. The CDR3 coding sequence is TGTGCCAGCAGCTTGGTGGCAGGGAATCAGCCCCAGCATTTT. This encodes CASSLVAGNQPQHF.

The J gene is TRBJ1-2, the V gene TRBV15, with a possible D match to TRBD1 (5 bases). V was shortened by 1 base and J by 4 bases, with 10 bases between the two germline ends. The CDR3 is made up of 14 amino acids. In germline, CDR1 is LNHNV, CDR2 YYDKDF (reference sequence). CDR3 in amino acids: CATSRGGHTYGYTF. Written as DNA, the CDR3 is TGTGCCACCAGCAGAGGTGGACATACCTATGGCTACACCTTC.

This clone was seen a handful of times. The DNA of the CDR3 is TGTGCCAGCCGGACTAGCGATGTAAGCACAGATACGCAGTATTTT. Residues: CASRTSDVSTDTQYF. This rearrangement joins TRBV7-9 to TRBJ2-3; TRBD2 matches at 9 bases. The V gene end was trimmed by 8 bases and the J gene end by 0 bases; junction bases not matched to a gene: 6. The CDR3 is made up of 15 amino acids. Germline CDR1 is SEHNR and CDR2 is FQNEAQ (reference sequence).

The CDR3 bases are TGTGCCAGCAGCTCATATCGAGGTAGCGTAAGCTCCTACAATGAGCAGTTCTTC. This gives the protein CASSSYRGSVSSYNEQFF. The chain combines TRBV9 with TRBJ2-1; TRBD2 might be the D (5 bases). V lost 4 bases to trimming and J lost 0 bases, with 20 bases between them. The germline CDR1 and CDR2 sequences are SGDLS and YYNGEE. The CDR3 is 18 amino acids.

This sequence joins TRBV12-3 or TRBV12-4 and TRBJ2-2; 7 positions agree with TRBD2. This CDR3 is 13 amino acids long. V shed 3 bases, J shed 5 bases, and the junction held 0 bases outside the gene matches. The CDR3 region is CASSFGGTGELFF. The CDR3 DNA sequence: TGTGCCAGCAGTTTCGGGGGGACCGGGGAGCTGTTTTTT.

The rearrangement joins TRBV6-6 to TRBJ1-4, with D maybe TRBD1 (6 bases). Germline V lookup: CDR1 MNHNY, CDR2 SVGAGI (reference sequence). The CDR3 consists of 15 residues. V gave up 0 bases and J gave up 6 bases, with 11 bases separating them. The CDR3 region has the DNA TGTGCCAGCAGTTACTCGGGAAGGGGGTATGAAAAACTGTTTTTT. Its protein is CASSYSGRGYEKLFF.

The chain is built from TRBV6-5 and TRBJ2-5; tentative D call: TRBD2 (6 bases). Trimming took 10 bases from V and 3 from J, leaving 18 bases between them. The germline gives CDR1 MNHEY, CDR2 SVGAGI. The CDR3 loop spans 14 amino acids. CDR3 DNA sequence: TGTGCCAACAGACCCCGGGACTGGGAAGAGACCCAGTACTTC. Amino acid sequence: CANRPRDWEETQYF.

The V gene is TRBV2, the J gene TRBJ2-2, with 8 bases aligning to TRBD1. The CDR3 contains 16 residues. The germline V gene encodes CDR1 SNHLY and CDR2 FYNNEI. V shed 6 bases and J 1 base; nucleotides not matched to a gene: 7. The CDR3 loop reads CASRPAGQGNTGELFF. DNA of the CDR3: TGTGCCAGCAGGCCAGCAGGACAGGGGAACACCGGGGAGCTGTTTTTT.

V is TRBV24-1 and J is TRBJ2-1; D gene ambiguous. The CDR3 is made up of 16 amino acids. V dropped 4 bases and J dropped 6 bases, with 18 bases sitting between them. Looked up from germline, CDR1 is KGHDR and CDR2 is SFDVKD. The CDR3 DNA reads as TGTGCCACCAGTGAGCCCGGAGTCACCCTTCCCAATGAGCAGTTCTTC. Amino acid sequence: CATSEPGVTLPNEQFF.

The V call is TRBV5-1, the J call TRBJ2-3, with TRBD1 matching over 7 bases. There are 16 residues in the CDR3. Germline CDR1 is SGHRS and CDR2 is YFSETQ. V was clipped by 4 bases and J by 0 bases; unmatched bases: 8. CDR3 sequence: CASSRTTGTSTDTQYF. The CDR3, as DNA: TGCGCCAGCAGCCGAACGACAGGGACGAGCACAGATACGCAGTATTTT.

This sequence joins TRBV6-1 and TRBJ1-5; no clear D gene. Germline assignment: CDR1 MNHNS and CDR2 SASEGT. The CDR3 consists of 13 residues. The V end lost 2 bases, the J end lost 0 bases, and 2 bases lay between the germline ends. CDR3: CASSELSNQPQHF. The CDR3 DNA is TGTGCCAGCAGTGAACTTAGCAATCAGCCCCAGCATTTT.

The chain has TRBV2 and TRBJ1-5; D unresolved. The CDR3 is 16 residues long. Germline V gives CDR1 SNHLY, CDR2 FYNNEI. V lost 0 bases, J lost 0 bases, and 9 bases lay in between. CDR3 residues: CASSEAPGYSNQPQHF. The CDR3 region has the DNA TGTGCCAGCAGTGAAGCTCCAGGCTATAGCAATCAGCCCCAGCATTTT. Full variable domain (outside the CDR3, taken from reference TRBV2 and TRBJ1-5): EPEVTQTPSHQVTQMGQEVILRCVPISNHLYFYWYRQILGQKVEFLVSFYNNEISEKSEIFDDQFSVERPDGSNFTLKIRSTKLEDSAMYFCASSEAPGYSNQPQHFGDGTRLSIL.

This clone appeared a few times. CDR3 bases: TGTGCCTGGAGTGTACAATTCTCTGGAAACACCATATATTTT. This sequence encodes CAWSVQFSGNTIYF. The chain couples TRBV30 to TRBJ1-3, with D hard to call. CDR3 length: 14 residues. Germline CDR1 reads GTSNPN; CDR2 reads SVGIG (reference sequence). V was trimmed by 0 bases and J by 0 bases, leaving 6 bases between them.

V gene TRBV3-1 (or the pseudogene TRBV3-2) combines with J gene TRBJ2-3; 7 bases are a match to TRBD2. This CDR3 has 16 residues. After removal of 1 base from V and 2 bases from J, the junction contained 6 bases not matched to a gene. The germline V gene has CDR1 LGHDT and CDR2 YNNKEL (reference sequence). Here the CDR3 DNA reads TGTGCCAGCAGCCAAGTCGGGACTATACTCACAGATACGCAGTATTTT. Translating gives CASSQVGTILTDTQYF.

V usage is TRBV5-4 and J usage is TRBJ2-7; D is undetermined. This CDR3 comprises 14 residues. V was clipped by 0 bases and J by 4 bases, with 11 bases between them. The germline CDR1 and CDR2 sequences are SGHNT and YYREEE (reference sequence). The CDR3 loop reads CASSLGRSSYEQYV. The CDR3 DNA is TGTGCCAGCAGCTTGGGCAGGTCATCATACGAGCAGTACGTC.

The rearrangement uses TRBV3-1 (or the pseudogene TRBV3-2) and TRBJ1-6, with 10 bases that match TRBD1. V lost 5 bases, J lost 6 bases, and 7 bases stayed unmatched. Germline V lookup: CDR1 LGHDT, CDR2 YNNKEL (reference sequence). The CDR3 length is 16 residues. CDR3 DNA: TGTGCCAGCAGCGAGACAGGGGGCGGGAGTAATTCACCCCTCCACTTT. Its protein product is CASSETGGGSNSPLHF.

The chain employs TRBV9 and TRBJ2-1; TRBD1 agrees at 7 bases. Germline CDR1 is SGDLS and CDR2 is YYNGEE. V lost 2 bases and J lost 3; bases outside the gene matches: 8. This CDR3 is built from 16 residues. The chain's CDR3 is CASSVSPRGNYNEQFF. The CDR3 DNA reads TGTGCCAGCAGCGTTAGTCCCAGGGGGAACTACAATGAGCAGTTCTTC.

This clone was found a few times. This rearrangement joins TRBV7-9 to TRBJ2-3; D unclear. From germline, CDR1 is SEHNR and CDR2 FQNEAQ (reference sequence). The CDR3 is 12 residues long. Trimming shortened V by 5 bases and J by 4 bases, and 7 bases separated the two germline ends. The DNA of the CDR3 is TGTGCCAGCAGCGTATATGCAGATACGCAGTATTTT. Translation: CASSVYADTQYF.

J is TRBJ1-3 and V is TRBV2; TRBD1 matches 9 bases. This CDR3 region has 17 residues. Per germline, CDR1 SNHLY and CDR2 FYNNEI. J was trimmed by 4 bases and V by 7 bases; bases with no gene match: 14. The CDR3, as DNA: TGTGCCAGCACAGGGACAGGGAGCTCTCTTAAAGGAAACACCATATATTTT. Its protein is CASTGTGSSLKGNTIYF.

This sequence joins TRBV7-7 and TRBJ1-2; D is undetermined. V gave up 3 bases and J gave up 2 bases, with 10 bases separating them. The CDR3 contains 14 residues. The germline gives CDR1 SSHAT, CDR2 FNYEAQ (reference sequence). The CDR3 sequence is CASSFLSRNYGYTF. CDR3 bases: TGTGCCAGCAGCTTCTTGTCCAGGAACTATGGCTACACCTTC.

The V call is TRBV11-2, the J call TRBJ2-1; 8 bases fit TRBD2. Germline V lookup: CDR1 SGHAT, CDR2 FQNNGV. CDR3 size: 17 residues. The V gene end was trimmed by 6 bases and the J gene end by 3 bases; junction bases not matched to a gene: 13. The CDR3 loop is CASSSARGGSDYNEQFF. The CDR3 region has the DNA TGTGCCAGCAGTTCTGCCCGGGGGGGCAGCGACTACAATGAGCAGTTCTTC. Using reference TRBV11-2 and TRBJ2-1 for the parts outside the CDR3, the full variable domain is EAGVAQSPRYKIIEKRQSVAFWCNPISGHATLYWYQQILGQGPKLLIQFQNNGVVDDSQLPKDRFSAERLKGVDSTLKIQPAKLEDSAVYLCASSSARGGSDYNEQFFGPGTRLTVL.

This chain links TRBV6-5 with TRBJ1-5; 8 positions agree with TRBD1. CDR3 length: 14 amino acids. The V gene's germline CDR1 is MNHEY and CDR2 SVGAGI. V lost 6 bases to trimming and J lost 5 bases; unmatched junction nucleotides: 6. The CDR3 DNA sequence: TGTGCCAGCAGCAGGACAGGGAAGGATCAGCCCCAGCATTTT. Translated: CASSRTGKDQPQHF.

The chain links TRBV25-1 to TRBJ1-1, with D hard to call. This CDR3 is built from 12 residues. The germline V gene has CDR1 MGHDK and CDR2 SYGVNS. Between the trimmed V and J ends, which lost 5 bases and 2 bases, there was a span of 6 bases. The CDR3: CASSRLNTEAFF. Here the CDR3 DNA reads TGTGCCAGCAGTCGACTTAACACTGAAGCTTTCTTT.

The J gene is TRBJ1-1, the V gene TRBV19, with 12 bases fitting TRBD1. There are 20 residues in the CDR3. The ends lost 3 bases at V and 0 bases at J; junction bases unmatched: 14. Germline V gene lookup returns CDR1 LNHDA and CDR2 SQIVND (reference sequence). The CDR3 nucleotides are TGTGCCAGTAGTATCTGGGAAAAATGGGACAGGGGGCCACTGAACACTGAAGCTTTCTTT. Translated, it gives CASSIWEKWDRGPLNTEAFF.